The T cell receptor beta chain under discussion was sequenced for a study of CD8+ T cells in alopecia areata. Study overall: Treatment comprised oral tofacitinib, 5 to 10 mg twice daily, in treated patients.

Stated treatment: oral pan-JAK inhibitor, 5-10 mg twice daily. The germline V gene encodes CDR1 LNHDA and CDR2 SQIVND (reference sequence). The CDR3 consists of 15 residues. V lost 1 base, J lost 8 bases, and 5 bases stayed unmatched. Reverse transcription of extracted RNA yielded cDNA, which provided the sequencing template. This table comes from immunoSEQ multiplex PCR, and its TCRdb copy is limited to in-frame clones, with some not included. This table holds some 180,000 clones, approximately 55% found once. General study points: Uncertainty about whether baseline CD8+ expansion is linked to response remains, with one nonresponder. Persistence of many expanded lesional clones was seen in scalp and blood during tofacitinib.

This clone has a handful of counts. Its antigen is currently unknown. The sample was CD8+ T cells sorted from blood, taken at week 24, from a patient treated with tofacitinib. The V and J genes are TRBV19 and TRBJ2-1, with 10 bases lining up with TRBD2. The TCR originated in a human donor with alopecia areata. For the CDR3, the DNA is TGTGCCAGTAGTATAGTAGCGGGGGGAGAGGATGAGCAGTTCTTC. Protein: CASSIVAGGEDEQFF.